The clone carrying this TCR beta chain was detected only once. Here immunoSEQ multiplex PCR was the method, and the copy in TCRdb shows in-frame clones only, minus some. This repertoire shows fewer than 85,000 clones, about 90% found once; its top ten account for 4% to 5.5%. The data derive from a study of blood T cell repertoires in COVID-19. The wider study: Acute-phase and convalescent COVID-19 samples originated in the United States, Italy and Spain.

Trimming removed 1 base from V and 6 bases from J, with 4 bases in between. The CDR3 loop spans 12 amino acids. Germline V gives CDR1 SEHNR, CDR2 FQNEAQ (reference sequence). Input material: peripheral blood. This TCR was recovered from a middle-aged man with active COVID-19. The rearrangement joins TRBV7-9 to TRBJ2-1; D not resolved. The CDR3 reads CASSLDSNEQFF. CDR3 DNA: TGTGCCAGCAGCTTAGACAGCAATGAGCAGTTCTTC.